In its sample, the clone carrying this T cell receptor (beta chain) was seen a few times. The CDR3 has 15 amino acids. Germline lookup yields CDR1 MDHEN and CDR2 SYDVKM. V was clipped by 4 bases and J by 6 bases; unmatched bases: 7. This table comes from immunoSEQ multiplex PCR, and its TCRdb copy is limited to in-frame clones, with some not included. The top ten clones hold approximately 9.1% of a sample with a few hundred thousand clones, about four fifths of them seen once. These data belong to a study of blood T cell repertoires in COVID-19. About the study: Samples taken during acute and convalescent COVID-19 were collected in the United States, Italy and Spain. In each case, the material was cDNA or gDNA derived from T cells, B-cell-depleted T cells, or PBMCs.

The V and J genes are TRBV28 and TRBJ1-5, with TRBD1 identical over 9 bases. Sequencing was done on a sample of peripheral blood. This sequence was found in an elderly man with acute or convalescent COVID-19. The CDR3 DNA reads as TGTGCCAGCAGTTCTCCGGGACAGGGTATTCAGCCCCAGCATTTT. It is translated as CASSSPGQGIQPQHF.